Below, 14 T cell receptor beta chains from the same sample are listed, as sequenced in a study of T cell responses to AZD1222 COVID-19 vaccine. Assay used: immunoSEQ multiplex PCR; TCRdb lists only in-frame clones, some missing. Seen here are about 97,000 clones, around 87% observed once, and the top ten hold roughly a tenth. Sample: peripheral blood, taken 28 days after the second AZD1222 dose. The receptors here all came from an adult who received the AZD1222 COVID-19 vaccine.

V is TRBV5-6 and J is TRBJ2-7; D unclear. The length of the CDR3 is 15 residues. Germline lookup yields CDR1 SGHDT and CDR2 YYEEEE. Between the trimmed V and J ends, which lost 4 bases and 3 bases, there was a span of 17 bases. The CDR3 DNA reads as TGTGCCAGCAGCCAGCCCAGCTTGTCGTACTACGAGCAGTACTTC. Amino acid sequence: CASSQPSLSYYEQYF.

The gene calls are TRBV5-1 and TRBJ2-7; D is unresolved. Germline V gene sequence: CDR1 SGHRS, CDR2 YFSETQ. This CDR3 is built from 14 residues. Trimming left V 0 bases short and J 2 bases short, with 9 bases between. The CDR3 bases are TGCGCCAGCAGCTTGGGTCGGGTGCCCTACGAGCAGTACTTC. Protein product: CASSLGRVPYEQYF. The variable domain in full, with the rest retrieved from reference TRBV5-1 and TRBJ2-7, is KAGVTQTPRYLIKTRGQQVTLSCSPISGHRSVSWYQQTPGQGLQFLFEYFSETQRNKGNFPGRFSGRQFSNSRSEMNVSTLELGDSALYLCASSLGRVPYEQYFGPGTRLTVT.

This clone has only a few counts. The DNA for the CDR3 is TGTGCCAGCAGCGTAGGGGCGACGTTCCTGAACACTGAAGCTTTCTTT. Protein product: CASSVGATFLNTEAFF. The chain carries TRBV7-2 and TRBJ1-1; a weak D match, TRBD1 (5 bases). Per the germline V gene, CDR1 is SGHTA and CDR2 is FQGNSA. Trimming removed 5 bases at V and 0 bases at J, with 16 bases between. CDR3 length: 16 residues.

The genes are TRBV6-2 or TRBV6-3 and TRBJ2-7; D possibly corresponds to TRBD2 (5 bases). Germline CDR1 is MNHEY and CDR2 is SVGEGT. With 4 bases removed from V and 5 bases from J, the gap between germline ends came to 9 bases. The CDR3 runs to 12 residues. Here the CDR3 reads CASSFAGDEQYF. The CDR3, as DNA: TGTGCCAGCAGTTTTGCCGGGGACGAGCAGTACTTC.

The rearrangement joins TRBV5-5 to TRBJ2-1; the D gene is possibly TRBD2 (6 bases). The CDR3 length is 16 residues. Deletions cut 4 bases from V and 4 bases from J, with 18 bases between. CDR1 and CDR2 (germline): SGHKS, YYEKEE (reference sequence). CDR3 sequence (DNA): TGTGCCAGCAGCCCACCTTTTGCGGGGAATTACAATGAGCAGTTCTTC. It translates to CASSPPFAGNYNEQFF.

The chain employs TRBV29-1 and TRBJ2-7; TRBD2 agrees at 7 bases. The V segment lost 6 bases and the J segment 0 bases; nucleotides outside the gene matches: 8. Germline V gene lookup returns CDR1 SQVTM and CDR2 ANQGSEA. CDR3 length: 14 residues. Here the CDR3 reads CSVPGLENSYEQYF. The CDR3 coding sequence is TGCAGCGTGCCCGGACTAGAAAACTCCTACGAGCAGTACTTC.

The CDR3: CASSATGAYGYTF. CDR3 coding DNA: TGTGCCAGCAGTGCTACAGGGGCCTATGGCTACACCTTC. The chain is built from TRBV12-3 or TRBV12-4 and TRBJ1-2; 7 bases are a match to TRBD1. J lost 4 bases, V lost 5 bases, and 4 bases had no gene match. The CDR3 runs 13 residues.

This chain links TRBV6-6 with TRBJ1-5, with TRBD1 as a possible D gene (5 bases). The CDR3 contains 13 residues. The V gene's germline CDR1 is MNHNY and CDR2 SVGAGI (reference sequence). Trimming cost V 9 bases and J 7 bases, with 16 bases left between them. The CDR3: CASTWAGSQPQHF. In DNA form, the CDR3 reads TGTGCCAGTACTTGGGCAGGGTCCCAGCCCCAGCATTTT.

The V and J genes are TRBV10-3 and TRBJ2-2, with TRBD2 matching over 14 bases. Looked up from germline, CDR1 is ENHRY and CDR2 is SYGVKD. V shed 8 bases and J 4 bases; nucleotides not matched to a gene: 9. CDR3 length: 17 residues. The CDR3 loop is CAIGSGTSGSGTGELFF. The CDR3 DNA follows: TGTGCCATCGGGTCGGGGACTAGCGGGAGTGGCACCGGGGAGCTGTTTTTT.

The J gene is TRBJ2-5, the V gene TRBV5-1; D may be TRBD2 (5 bases). The V and J ends lost 2 bases and 4 bases respectively, with 12 bases between them. The CDR3 is 14 residues long. CDR1 is SGHRS, CDR2 YFSETQ, per germline. The CDR3 bases are TGCGCCAGCAGCTTCGGGCCCGAGGGAGAGACCCAGTACTTC. Encoded protein: CASSFGPEGETQYF.

J is TRBJ2-1 and V is TRBV5-4; 13 nucleotides line up with TRBD2. Trimming removed 4 bases from V and 9 bases from J; junction bases left unmatched: 10. Germline lookup yields CDR1 SGHNT and CDR2 YYREEE (reference sequence). The CDR3 is 16 amino acids. The CDR3 protein is CASSPSTSGRFGEQFF. In DNA form, the CDR3 reads TGTGCCAGCAGCCCCTCGACTAGCGGGAGGTTCGGTGAGCAGTTCTTC.

This chain joins TRBV4-1 and TRBJ2-1; TRBD1 might be the D (5 bases). Trimming took 0 bases from V and 4 from J, leaving 13 bases between them. This CDR3 comprises 16 residues. Germline V CDR1 and CDR2: MGHRA, YSYEKL. Written as DNA, the CDR3 is TGCGCCAGCAGCCAAGACCTACAGGAAACGTACAATGAGCAGTTCTTC. It specifies CASSQDLQETYNEQFF.

A word on this clone: One junction end does not reproduce the germline sequence, and a read error may be involved. Other DNA sequences within the sample encode an identical CDR3. The chain combines TRBV18 with TRBJ2-5; D gene uncertain. The germline V gene encodes CDR1 KGHSH and CDR2 LQKENI. The CDR3 sequence is 11 residues long. The CDR3 region has the DNA TGTGCCAGCTCCCCACGAGAGACCCAGTACTTC. The encoded protein is CASSPRETQYF.

The CDR3 region has the DNA TGTGCCAGTAGTATTTCGGGGGCCCTTACTGGCGAGCAGTACTTC. Translation: CASSISGALTGEQYF. The chain recombines TRBV19 with TRBJ2-7; D could derive from TRBD1 or TRBD2 (6 bases each). With 3 bases removed from V and 6 bases from J, the gap between germline ends came to 18 bases. CDR1 LNHDA and CDR2 SQIVND come from the germline V gene (reference sequence). The CDR3 sequence is 15 residues long.